A selection of T cell receptor beta chains follows, all from one sample in a study of T cell responses to AZD1222 COVID-19 vaccine. Profiled with immunoSEQ multiplex PCR; TCRdb holds only in-frame clones, not every one. The sample yields roughly 49,000 clones, 70% to 80% seen once. The input for sequencing was peripheral blood, taken on day 0 of AZD1222 vaccination. These TCRs come from an adult in good health. Each CDR3 is given with its conserved first and last residue. Each record gives: D gene, J gene, clone size, V gene, CDR3 DNA, CDR3 protein. A D gene is named only where the DNA matches it firmly. Rows may omit the clone size; those that give it use once, few, many or a size class.

. TRBJ2-7 . TRBV2 TGTGCCAGCAGAGAGGACTTCTACGAGCAGTACTTC CASREDFYEQYF
. TRBJ2-7 few TRBV5-1 TGCGCCAGCAGCCCGCAGGCCACCAGCTCCTACGAGCAGTACTTC CASSPQATSSYEQYF
. TRBJ1-2 . TRBV5-1 TGCGCCAGCAGCTTGGGACAGAACTATGGCTACACCTTC CASSLGQNYGYTF
. TRBJ1-1 . TRBV6-2/TRBV6-3 TGTGCCAGCAGTTACGGTGGGGTCAGGGGCTCCAACTCTGAAGCTTTCTTT CASSYGGVRGSNSEAFF
. TRBJ1-4 . TRBV4-1 TGCGCCAGCGAACGGGGGGACGATGAAAAACTGTTTTTT CASERGDDEKLFF
. TRBJ1-3 . TRBV7-9 TGTGCCAGCAGCTTAGAGGGGTCTGCTTCTGGAAACACCATATATTTT CASSLEGSASGNTIYF
TRBD1 TRBJ2-7 . TRBV7-8 TGTGCCAGCAGCTTACGATTGGGGACAGCCTACGAGCAGTACTTC CASSLRLGTAYEQYF
. TRBJ2-4 once TRBV5-1 TGCGCCAGCAGCTTACAAGGGGACATTCAGTACTTC CASSLQGDIQYF
. TRBJ1-3 . TRBV27 TGTGCCAGCAGTTTCTCGGGCAACTCTGGAAACACCATATATTTT CASSFSGNSGNTIYF
TRBD2 TRBJ2-3 . TRBV9 TGTGCCAGCAGCCCGGGGGGGGCCGTTGTGGCAGATACGCAGTATTTT CASSPGGAVVADTQYF
TRBD1 TRBJ1-6 . TRBV6-5 TGTGCCAGCAGCTGGACAGGAAATTCACCCCTCCACTTT CASSWTGNSPLHF
. TRBJ1-5 . TRBV4-1 TGCGCCAGCAGCCCTAACGAGGTTAGCAATCAGCCCCAGCATTTT CASSPNEVSNQPQHF
. TRBJ2-5 . TRBV6-2/TRBV6-3 TGTGCCAGCAGTTACGGGCCCCCCCAAGAGACCCAGTACTTC CASSYGPPQETQYF
TRBD1 TRBJ2-5 . TRBV5-1 TGCGCCAGCAGCCCTGACAGGGGAAAGACCCAGTACTTC CASSPDRGKTQYF
TRBD2 TRBJ2-1 . TRBV5-1 TGCGCCAGCAGCGGGAGGGCGGGAGGATCCATCAATGAGCAGTTCTTC CASSGRAGGSINEQFF
. TRBJ2-3 few TRBV3-1/TRBV3-2 TGTGCCAGCAGCCAAAAGGTTACGGGACCCGAGACGCAGTATTTT CASSQKVTGPETQYF
. TRBJ1-1 . TRBV7-9 TGTGCCAGCAGCTTATCCCCTACGGGGAGCACTGAAGCTTTCTTT CASSLSPTGSTEAFF
TRBD1 TRBJ1-6 . TRBV7-2 TGTGCCAGCACCCCTCTGACAGGGGAGTCGTCACCCCTCCACTTT CASTPLTGESSPLHF
. TRBJ2-2 . TRBV5-1 TGCGCCAGCAGCTTGGAGGCCCCTGAGGGGGAGCTGTTTTTT CASSLEAPEGELFF
. TRBJ1-2 . TRBV13 TGTGCCAGCAGCTTAGCAGATAACTATGGCTACACCTTC CASSLADNYGYTF
TRBD1 TRBJ2-1 . TRBV10-3 TGTGCCATCAGTTCGGACAGGGCAAGCTACAATGAGCAGTTCTTC CAISSDRASYNEQFF
. TRBJ1-1 . TRBV5-1 TGCGCCAGCAGCCCCTTAAAGGGGAACACTGAAGCTTTCTTT CASSPLKGNTEAFF
. TRBJ1-1 . TRBV11-1 TGTGCCAGCAGCTTAGCGAGGGGCTCCGGGATCACTGAAGCTTTCTTT CASSLARGSGITEAFF
. TRBJ2-1 once TRBV6-4 TGTGCCAGCAGTGTAGAGGGGGGGTTTGATGAGCAGTTCTTC CASSVEGGFDEQFF
TRBD2 TRBJ2-1 . TRBV27 TGTGCCAGCAGGATATCACTAGCGGGAGTACAAAATGAGCAGTTCTTC CASRISLAGVQNEQFF
. TRBJ1-5 . TRBV7-2 TGTGCCAGCAGCTCAGGAGCTGGGGTGAATCAGCCCCAGCATTTT CASSSGAGVNQPQHF
. TRBJ1-4 once TRBV20-1 TGCAGTGCTAGTTCCCGGGTAGGGGAAAAACTGTTTTTT CSASSRVGEKLFF
. TRBJ2-5 once TRBV7-9 TGTGCCAGCAGCTTATTCGCAGACCCCCAAGAGACCCAGTACTTC CASSLFADPQETQYF
. TRBJ2-5 . TRBV7-2 TGTGCCAGCAGCTCCCAAGAGACCCAGTACTTC CASSSQETQYF
. TRBJ1-1 . TRBV3-1/TRBV3-2 TGTGCCAGCGGTGGCACTAAAGAAGCTTTCTTT CASGGTKEAFF
. TRBJ1-1 . TRBV7-8 TGTGCCAGCAGTCGAGACAGTAACACTGAAGCTTTCTTT CASSRDSNTEAFF
. TRBJ1-5 . TRBV11-2 TGTGCCAGCAGCTTGGATAGGGCACAGCCCCAGCATTTT CASSLDRAQPQHF
. TRBJ1-4 . TRBV18 TGTGCCAGCTCCCTCTCCCCCCAGAGTAATGAAAAACTGTTTTTT CASSLSPQSNEKLFF
TRBD2 TRBJ2-1 . TRBV9 TGTGCCAGCAGCGAGACTAGCGGGACTTGGAATGAGCAGTTCTTC CASSETSGTWNEQFF
. TRBJ1-5 . TRBV18 TGTGCCAGCTCATCTATGGGGGATCAGCCCCAGCATTTT CASSSMGDQPQHF
. TRBJ2-7 . TRBV27 TGTGCCAGCAGCCTGAAGAGTTACGAGCAGTACTTC CASSLKSYEQYF
TRBD1 TRBJ1-4 few TRBV19 TGTGCCAGTAAATCCGGACAGGTTGAAAAACTGTTTTTT CASKSGQVEKLFF
. TRBJ1-1 few TRBV2 TGTGCCAGCAGAGACAAGAACACTGAAGCTTTCTTT CASRDKNTEAFF
. TRBJ1-2 . TRBV6-5 TGTGCCAGCATGGGACGGACTGCTAACTATGGCTACACCTTC CASMGRTANYGYTF
. TRBJ1-1 . TRBV5-1 TGCGCCAGCAGCTCGGACGGAAACACTGAAGCTTTCTTT CASSSDGNTEAFF
. TRBJ2-2 . TRBV18 TGTGCCAGCTCACCACCGGGGGACGCCGGGGAGCTGTTTTTT CASSPPGDAGELFF
. TRBJ1-5 . TRBV12-3/TRBV12-4 TGTGCCAGCAGTTTAGGGGCCGAGAGGCCCCAGCATTTT CASSLGAERPQHF
. TRBJ1-6 . TRBV28 TGTGCCAGCAGTGGCCCAGGGGCCTATAATTCACCCCTCCACTTT CASSGPGAYNSPLHF
. TRBJ2-7 . TRBV28 TGTGCCAGCAGTTCGGGTTCCTCATCTCTCGAGCAGTACTTC CASSSGSSSLEQYF
. TRBJ1-3 . TRBV3-1/TRBV3-2 TGTGCCAGCAGCTCCCGGGGGAGACAAGGAGGAAACACCATATATTTT CASSSRGRQGGNTIYF
. TRBJ2-5 . TRBV7-2 TGTGCCAGCAGCTCTCTGGGGTACCAAGAGACCCAGTACTTC CASSSLGYQETQYF
. TRBJ1-2 . TRBV5-4 TGTGCCAGCAGCCCGGGGGAGGGTAACTATGGCTACACCTTC CASSPGEGNYGYTF
TRBD2 TRBJ2-1 . TRBV28 TGTGCCAGCAGTTTCCCGGGACTAGCGGGGTATAATGAGCAGTTCTTC CASSFPGLAGYNEQFF
. TRBJ1-6 . TRBV4-2 TGTGCCAGCAGCCAAGAGGCGGTGGGTAATTCACCCCTCCACTTT CASSQEAVGNSPLHF
. TRBJ2-1 . TRBV5-8 TGTGCCAGCAGCTCCCGGGACTGGCAGTGGGATGAGCAGTTCTTC CASSSRDWQWDEQFF
. TRBJ1-2 . TRBV29-1 TGCAGCGTTCAGGGAGGCACGAACTATGGCTACACCTTC CSVQGGTNYGYTF
TRBD1 TRBJ2-2 . TRBV10-3 TGTGCCATCAGGCCGGGACAGGGGCGCCCAAACACCGGGGAGCTGTTTTTT CAIRPGQGRPNTGELFF
. TRBJ2-3 once TRBV7-9 TGTGCCAGCAGCTTAGAGGGGGGGCGTGGCACAGATACGCAGTATTTT CASSLEGGRGTDTQYF
. TRBJ2-2 . TRBV5-5 TGTGCCAGCAGCTCATTGACTATGTTAGGCACCGGGGAGCTGTTTTTT CASSSLTMLGTGELFF
. TRBJ1-3 . TRBV6-2/TRBV6-3 TGTGCCAGCAGTTACGGGGGACACTCATACACCATATATTTT CASSYGGHSYTIYF
. TRBJ1-4 . TRBV28 TGTGCCAGCAGTTTGGGCGGACCTAATGAAAAACTGTTTTTT CASSLGGPNEKLFF
TRBD2 TRBJ2-2 . TRBV7-9 TGTGCCAGCTGGCGATCGGGACTAAGCACCGGGGAGCTGTTTTTT CASWRSGLSTGELFF